This record looks at one TCR beta chain sequence and its context. The sample originates from a study of shared clonotypes between healthy human individuals. V gave up 4 bases and J gave up 6 bases, with 11 bases separating them. This CDR3 contains 13 residues. Germline CDR1 reads MNHNY; CDR2 reads SVGAGI (reference sequence). Naive CD8 cells were CD45RO-negative, positively selected for CCR7, excluding terminally differentiated effector memory CD45RA+ cells. Assay: immunoSEQ multiplex PCR; the TCRdb copy retains only in-frame clones and omits some. Here the sample spans about 2 million clones, approximately 94% being singletons.

The specimen was naive CD8+ T cells sorted from blood. The chain is built from TRBV6-6 and TRBJ2-3, with D hard to call. This TCR was sampled from a man aged 18 to 35 in good health. The CDR3 DNA sequence: TGTGCCAGCAGTTGGGATCCAGCCGATACGCAGTATTTT. Amino acids: CASSWDPADTQYF.